The 20 T cell receptor beta chains reported below all come from one sample, sequenced in a study of Graves' ophthalmopathy and Graves' hyperthyroidism. As the template, RNA transcripts were used to amplify TCR beta CDR3 regions. HTBI primers served in a first-round RT-PCR, which a second-round multiplex PCR followed. TCRdb passed the multiplex PCR reads through MiXCR, listing each CDR3 protein once. This table has fewer than 650,000 distinct CDR3 sequences, approximately 22% appearing once. Sequenced input: peripheral blood. The receptor set was obtained from a young woman with stable Graves' hyperthyroidism. Some clones in this sample may be carry-over from other donors' samples.

This clonotype has at least ten counts. This chain links TRBV27 with TRBJ1-1; no definite D call. V dropped 5 bases and J dropped 0 bases, with 10 bases sitting between them. Germline V gives CDR1 MNHEY, CDR2 SMNVEV (reference sequence). The CDR3 consists of 14 residues. The CDR3 region is CASSPQVMNTEAFF. In nucleotides, the CDR3 is TGTGCCAGCAGTCCTCAGGTGATGAACACTGAAGCTTTCTTT.

This clonotype was seen many times. V is TRBV20-1 and J is TRBJ2-7; TRBD1 might be the D (6 bases). Germline V CDR1 and CDR2: DFQATT, SNEGSKA (reference sequence). Deletions cut 5 bases from V and 3 bases from J, with 17 bases between. CDR3 size: 14 residues. In nucleotides, the CDR3 is TGCAGTGCTCGCCGGGACAACCCAAACTACGAGCAGTACTTC. Amino acid sequence: CSARRDNPNYEQYF.

Regarding this clonotype: This could be a read error, since a much larger clone is one nucleotide away. This rearrangement joins TRBV12-3 or TRBV12-4 to TRBJ1-2; no firm D call. This CDR3 is 11 amino acids long. Trimming removed 6 bases from V and 5 bases from J, with 7 bases in between. The CDR3 nucleotides are TGTGCCAGCAGCCGTATGTATGGCTACACCTTC. Amino acids: CASSRMYGYTF.

There are many counts of this clonotype. The V and J genes are TRBV6-5 and TRBJ1-1; a possible D gene is TRBD1 (5 bases). The CDR3 has 14 amino acids. Trimming removed 7 bases from V and 1 base from J, with 13 bases in between. The V gene's germline CDR1 is MNHEY and CDR2 SVGAGI. The CDR3 DNA reads TGTGCCAGCACCTGGGGGGTAGGGAACACTGAAGCTTTCTTT. It is translated as CASTWGVGNTEAFF.

In this sample, this clonotype turned up many times. The chain is built from TRBV19 and TRBJ1-1; 12 bases are shared with TRBD1. The CDR3 sequence is 16 residues long. V gave up 4 bases and J gave up 5 bases; unmatched junction bases: 8. Germline values: CDR1 LNHDA, CDR2 SQIVND (reference sequence). The CDR3 nucleotides read TGTGCCAGTAGTACAGGGACAGGGGGCGTTCGTACTGAAGCTTTCTTT. Its protein is CASSTGTGGVRTEAFF.

Turning to this clonotype: One end of the junction is discordant with germline, which a read error may explain. The rearrangement joins TRBV18 to TRBJ2-4; 7 nucleotides match TRBD1. Germline CDR1 is KGHSH and CDR2 is LQKENI. The CDR3 sequence is 15 residues long. In nucleotides, the CDR3 is TGTGCCAGCTCACCACTTAGCCAGGGGGAAAACATTAAGTACTTC. This encodes CASSPLSQGENIKYF.

The genes are TRBV24-1 and TRBJ2-7; 8 bases agree with TRBD2. Per the germline V gene, CDR1 is KGHDR and CDR2 is SFDVKD. The CDR3 has 14 residues. J lost 1 base, V lost 6 bases, and 4 bases had no gene match. The CDR3 region has the DNA TGTGCCACCAGTCCCGGGACTAGTTCCTACGAGCAGTACTTC. Translation: CATSPGTSSYEQYF.

This clonotype was picked up many times. The chain joins TRBV12-3 or TRBV12-4 to TRBJ1-1; D gene uncertain. V lost 6 bases and J lost 7, with 15 bases in between. The CDR3 length is 13 residues. The CDR3 coding sequence is TGTGCCAGCAGCCCCGGCAAGGAAGGTGAAGCTTTCTTT. Translated, it gives CASSPGKEGEAFF.

The chain joins TRBV12-3 or TRBV12-4 to TRBJ2-7; D uncertain. This CDR3 spans 14 amino acids. V gave up 1 base and J gave up 1 base, with 8 bases separating them. CDR3 sequence reads: CASSLVTVSYEQYF. CDR3 nucleotide sequence: TGTGCCAGCAGTTTAGTGACTGTGTCCTACGAGCAGTACTTC.

The rearrangement uses TRBV29-1 and TRBJ1-1, with TRBD1 identical over 8 bases. After removal of 7 bases from V and 4 bases from J, the junction contained 8 bases not matched to a gene. This CDR3 is 13 amino acids long. The germline V gene encodes CDR1 SQVTM and CDR2 ANQGSEA. The CDR3 DNA is TGCAGCGCAAACAGGGGACAGGCCACTGAAGCTTTCTTT. The encoded protein is CSANRGQATEAFF.

This clonotype was recorded at least ten times. A read error may be the cause here, since a much bigger clone is one base away. This chain connects TRBV27 to TRBJ1-2, with D tentatively TRBD1 (6 bases). CDR1 and CDR2 from the germline V gene are MNHEY and SMNVEV (reference sequence). The length of the CDR3 is 14 residues. DNA for the CDR3: TGTGCCAGCAGGAAACAGGGTTCGGCCTATGGCTGCACCTTC. It translates to CASRKQGSAYGCTF.

Here the CDR3 DNA reads TGTGCCAGCAGTCCCCCCTTGGGCCTGGGCACCGGGGAGCTGTTTTTT. This encodes CASSPPLGLGTGELFF. V and J are TRBV28 and TRBJ2-2; no definite D call. CDR3 length equals 16 residues. V dropped 5 bases and J dropped 4 bases, with 17 bases sitting between them. Looked up from germline, CDR1 is MDHEN and CDR2 is SYDVKM.

The V call is TRBV6-1, the J call TRBJ1-1; TRBD1 might be the D (5 bases). This CDR3 region has 12 residues. From germline, CDR1 is MNHNS and CDR2 SASEGT. Trimming shortened V by 7 bases and J by 11 bases, and 17 bases separated the two germline ends. The CDR3 reads CASMGGDSQAFF. CDR3 sequence (DNA): TGTGCCAGCATGGGAGGGGATTCTCAGGCTTTCTTT.

This clonotype was detected ten times or more. The V call is TRBV12-5, the J call TRBJ1-2, with TRBD1 as a possible D gene (6 bases). CDR3 length: 14 amino acids. Germline assignment: CDR1 LGHNT and CDR2 FRNRAP. V lost 1 base and J 4 bases, leaving 10 bases between the germline ends. CDR3 sequence reads: CASGLDREVYGYTF. The CDR3 DNA follows: TGTGCTAGTGGTTTGGACAGGGAAGTCTATGGCTACACCTTC.

This clonotype was seen a few times. J is TRBJ1-6 and V is TRBV11-2; D perhaps matches TRBD1 (5 bases). CDR1 is SGHAT and CDR2 is FQNNGV in the germline V gene. Between the trimmed V and J ends, which lost 4 bases and 0 bases, there was a span of 19 bases. The CDR3 contains 19 residues. The CDR3 nucleotides read TGTGCCAGCAGCTCCGGAGCCCGGGACGGCAGCTCCTATAATTCACCCCTCCACTTT. Translating it yields CASSSGARDGSSYNSPLHF.

This clonotype was detected a few times. The rearrangement uses TRBV3-1 and TRBJ1-5, with unresolved D. The CDR3 extends over 15 amino acids. From germline, CDR1 is LGHDT and CDR2 YNNKEL (reference sequence). The V end was cut by 5 bases, the J end by 0 bases, with 11 bases between. Here the CDR3 DNA reads TGTGCCAGCAGCAACTGGGAGGATAGCAATCAGCCCCAGCATTTT. This sequence encodes CASSNWEDSNQPQHF.

This clonotype was counted many times. The chain links TRBV28 to TRBJ1-1; the D is unclear. CDR3 length: 11 residues. The ends were cut back, 7 bases at V and 10 bases at J, with 13 bases in the middle. The germline CDR1 and CDR2 sequences are MDHEN and SYDVKM. The CDR3 nucleotides read TGTGCCAGCACGTCAATGGGGTCAGCTTTCTTT. Translating it yields CASTSMGSAFF.

This clonotype was detected ten times or more. The chain recombines TRBV6-1 with TRBJ1-2; possible D gene TRBD1, 6 bases. This CDR3 region has 13 residues. CDR1 and CDR2 from the germline V gene are MNHNS and SASEGT. The germline V and J ends were trimmed by 4 bases and 6 bases, with 12 bases remaining between them. Here the CDR3 DNA reads TGTGCCAGCAGTGGTACAGGGTGGGATGGCTACACCTTC. It encodes CASSGTGWDGYTF.

This clonotype was counted many times. The genes are TRBV13 and TRBJ2-7; D is uncertain. CDR3 length: 11 amino acids. Deletions cut 6 bases from V and 5 bases from J, with 8 bases between. Germline V gene data show CDR1 as PRHDT and CDR2 as FYEKMQ (reference sequence). In nucleotides, the CDR3 is TGTGCCAGCAGTACACAAAACGAGCAGTACTTC. This sequence encodes CASSTQNEQYF. Drawing the rest from reference TRBV13 and TRBJ2-7, the complete variable domain is AAGVIQSPRHLIKEKRETATLKCYPIPRHDTVYWYQQGPGQDPQFLISFYEKMQSDKGSIPDRFSAQQFSDYHSELNMSSLELGDSALYFCASSTQNEQYFGPGTRLTVT.

This clonotype was found many times. V usage is TRBV2 and J usage is TRBJ1-2; 7 bases agree with TRBD1. Trimming cost V 6 bases and J 5 bases; bases outside gene matches: 9. Germline CDR1 SNHLY, CDR2 FYNNEI. This CDR3 has 14 amino acids. The CDR3 protein is CASSQQGVDYGYTF. In nucleotides, the CDR3 is TGTGCCAGCAGCCAGCAGGGGGTGGATTATGGCTACACCTTC. Filled out from reference TRBV2 and TRBJ1-2, the complete variable domain reads EPEVTQTPSHQVTQMGQEVILRCVPISNHLYFYWYRQILGQKVEFLVSFYNNEISEKSEIFDDQFSVERPDGSNFTLKIRSTKLEDSAMYFCASSQQGVDYGYTFGSGTRLTVV.